Listed below are T cell receptor beta chains from one sample, sequenced in a study of shared T cell receptors in the human thymus. Measured with immunoSEQ multiplex PCR; TCRdb has only the in-frame clones, and not every one. The data contain hundreds of thousands of clones, just under 95% of them singletons. Sequenced: thymocytes. These receptors were obtained from a human donor. The CDR3 runs from the conserved cysteine through the conserved F or W. Each record gives: CDR3 protein, CDR3 DNA, clone size, J gene, CDR3 length, V gene, D gene. D genes are given only for firm matches. The size of a clone is reported for some rows only, either as once, few or many, or as a class for expanded clones.

cdr3_aa: CAWSLPHTRGVFNEQFF
cdr3_nt: TGTGCCTGGAGTCTCCCCCATACGAGGGGGGTCTTCAATGAGCAGTTCTTC
clone_size: -
j_call: TRBJ2-1
cdr3_length: 17
v_call: TRBV30
d_call: -

cdr3_aa: CASSEEGGDAYEQYF
cdr3_nt: TGTGCCAGCAGTGAAGAGGGGGGGGATGCCTACGAGCAGTACTTC
clone_size: -
j_call: TRBJ2-7
cdr3_length: 15
v_call: TRBV2
d_call: -

cdr3_aa: CASSERSLNTEAFF
cdr3_nt: TGCGCCAGCAGTGAGCGCAGCTTGAACACTGAAGCTTTCTTT
clone_size: -
j_call: TRBJ1-1
cdr3_length: 14
v_call: TRBV10-1
d_call: -

cdr3_aa: CASSQEVGSRGLIYEQYF
cdr3_nt: TGTGCCAGCAGCCAAGAAGTAGGGAGCAGGGGGTTAATCTACGAGCAGTACTTC
clone_size: -
j_call: TRBJ2-7
cdr3_length: 18
v_call: TRBV14
d_call: TRBD1

cdr3_aa: CASSPRGQYLAGGVGNEQFF
cdr3_nt: TGCGCCAGCAGCCCCCGGGGACAGTACCTAGCGGGAGGGGTCGGCAATGAGCAGTTCTTC
clone_size: once
j_call: TRBJ2-1
cdr3_length: 20
v_call: TRBV4-3
d_call: TRBD2

cdr3_aa: CASSTGLAGNEQYF
cdr3_nt: TGTGCCAGTAGTACGGGACTAGCGGGCAACGAGCAGTACTTC
clone_size: -
j_call: TRBJ2-7
cdr3_length: 14
v_call: TRBV19
d_call: TRBD2

cdr3_aa: CASRTFGLGGEKLFF
cdr3_nt: TGTGCCAGCAGGACCTTTGGACTCGGCGGTGAAAAACTGTTTTTT
clone_size: -
j_call: TRBJ1-4
cdr3_length: 15
v_call: TRBV27
d_call: -

cdr3_aa: CASSLNGKFWAAHSNQPQHF
cdr3_nt: TGTGCCAGCAGTTTAAACGGTAAATTCTGGGCGGCCCATAGCAATCAGCCCCAGCATTTT
clone_size: -
j_call: TRBJ1-5
cdr3_length: 20
v_call: TRBV27
d_call: -

cdr3_aa: CASSLVATTYEQYF
cdr3_nt: TGCGCCAGCAGCTTGGTTGCGACCACCTACGAGCAGTACTTC
clone_size: -
j_call: TRBJ2-7
cdr3_length: 14
v_call: TRBV5-1
d_call: -

cdr3_aa: CAISESAGNPQHF
cdr3_nt: TGTGCCATCAGTGAGTCAGCAGGGAACCCCCAGCATTTT
clone_size: once
j_call: TRBJ1-5
cdr3_length: 13
v_call: TRBV10-3
d_call: -

cdr3_aa: CASSFDRVGTGELFF
cdr3_nt: TGTGCCAGCAGCTTTGACAGGGTGGGCACCGGGGAGCTGTTTTTT
clone_size: -
j_call: TRBJ2-2
cdr3_length: 15
v_call: TRBV7-8
d_call: TRBD1

cdr3_aa: CASSPKDTTLILYGYTF
cdr3_nt: TGTGCCAGCAGCCCTAAGGACACGACGTTGATACTCTATGGCTACACCTTC
clone_size: -
j_call: TRBJ1-2
cdr3_length: 17
v_call: TRBV11-3
d_call: -

cdr3_aa: CASSGVWGAEYNEQFF
cdr3_nt: TGTGCCAGCAGCGGGGTTTGGGGGGCCGAATACAATGAGCAGTTCTTC
clone_size: -
j_call: TRBJ2-1
cdr3_length: 16
v_call: TRBV27
d_call: -

cdr3_aa: CASSYSPLAVTDTQYF
cdr3_nt: TGTGCCAGCAGTTACTCGCCACTAGCGGTCACAGATACGCAGTATTTT
clone_size: -
j_call: TRBJ2-3
cdr3_length: 16
v_call: TRBV6-5
d_call: TRBD2

cdr3_aa: CASSLWGCQGGEQYF
cdr3_nt: TGTGCCAGCAGTTTATGGGGTTGTCAGGGAGGCGAGCAGTACTTC
clone_size: -
j_call: TRBJ2-7
cdr3_length: 15
v_call: TRBV28
d_call: -

cdr3_aa: CASSLVQGAETDTQYF
cdr3_nt: TGTGCCAGCAGCTTAGTTCAGGGGGCGGAAACAGATACGCAGTATTTT
clone_size: -
j_call: TRBJ2-3
cdr3_length: 16
v_call: TRBV13
d_call: TRBD1

cdr3_aa: CASSFHTGRAPGNTIYF
cdr3_nt: TGTGCCAGCAGTTTCCATACGGGGAGAGCACCTGGAAACACCATATATTTT
clone_size: -
j_call: TRBJ1-3
cdr3_length: 17
v_call: TRBV28
d_call: -

cdr3_aa: CASSPERAGEQYF
cdr3_nt: TGTGCCAGCAGCCCCGAAAGGGCGGGTGAGCAGTACTTC
clone_size: -
j_call: TRBJ2-7
cdr3_length: 13
v_call: TRBV7-9
d_call: -

cdr3_aa: CASSLKNQPQHF
cdr3_nt: TGTGCCAGCAGCTTAAAGAATCAGCCCCAGCATTTT
clone_size: -
j_call: TRBJ1-5
cdr3_length: 12
v_call: TRBV28
d_call: -

cdr3_aa: CASSCDRGVTEAFF
cdr3_nt: TGTGCCAGCAGCTGTGACAGGGGTGTCACTGAAGCTTTCTTT
clone_size: -
j_call: TRBJ1-1
cdr3_length: 14
v_call: TRBV5-8
d_call: TRBD1

cdr3_aa: CASSSSPALGGNTIYF
cdr3_nt: TGTGCCAGCAGTTCTTCTCCGGCCCTAGGAGGAAACACCATATATTTT
clone_size: -
j_call: TRBJ1-3
cdr3_length: 16
v_call: TRBV6-5
d_call: -

cdr3_aa: CASSLSRDLEKLFF
cdr3_nt: TGTGCCAGCAGTCTTAGCCGGGACCTTGAAAAACTGTTTTTT
clone_size: -
j_call: TRBJ1-4
cdr3_length: 14
v_call: TRBV28
d_call: -

cdr3_aa: CALRDILHEQYF
cdr3_nt: TGTGCCCTTCGGGACATTCTCCACGAGCAGTACTTC
clone_size: -
j_call: TRBJ2-7
cdr3_length: 12
v_call: TRBV28
d_call: -

cdr3_aa: CASSVGLRGYTF
cdr3_nt: TGTGCCAGCAGCGTAGGACTACGGGGCTACACCTTC
clone_size: -
j_call: TRBJ1-2
cdr3_length: 12
v_call: TRBV9
d_call: -

cdr3_aa: CASSTGTGENQPQHF
cdr3_nt: TGTGCCAGCAGCACCGGGACAGGGGAAAATCAGCCCCAGCATTTT
clone_size: -
j_call: TRBJ1-5
cdr3_length: 15
v_call: TRBV21-1
d_call: -

cdr3_aa: CASRPTPREDQPQHF
cdr3_nt: TGTGCCAGCAGACCGACCCCCCGAGAGGACCAGCCCCAGCATTTT
clone_size: -
j_call: TRBJ1-5
cdr3_length: 15
v_call: TRBV27
d_call: -

cdr3_aa: CASSVTGSGNTIYF
cdr3_nt: TGTGCCAGCAGCGTGACAGGCTCTGGAAACACCATATATTTT
clone_size: -
j_call: TRBJ1-3
cdr3_length: 14
v_call: TRBV5-6
d_call: -

cdr3_aa: CASSPSKGAEGADTQYF
cdr3_nt: TGTGCCAGCTCACCGTCCAAAGGAGCGGAGGGCGCAGATACGCAGTATTTT
clone_size: -
j_call: TRBJ2-3
cdr3_length: 17
v_call: TRBV18
d_call: -

cdr3_aa: CASSQGGGYEQYF
cdr3_nt: TGTGCCAGCAGCCAGGGGGGTGGCTACGAGCAGTACTTC
clone_size: -
j_call: TRBJ2-7
cdr3_length: 13
v_call: TRBV5-4
d_call: -

cdr3_aa: CASSASSTDTQYF
cdr3_nt: TGTGCCAGCAGTGCTTCTAGCACAGATACGCAGTATTTT
clone_size: -
j_call: TRBJ2-3
cdr3_length: 13
v_call: TRBV6-4
d_call: -

cdr3_aa: CASSFDREGLETQYF
cdr3_nt: TGTGCCAGCAGTTTCGACCGGGAGGGCCTGGAGACCCAGTACTTC
clone_size: -
j_call: TRBJ2-5
cdr3_length: 15
v_call: TRBV27
d_call: TRBD2

cdr3_aa: CATSRGGSMSYNEQFF
cdr3_nt: TGTGCCACCAGCAGAGGTGGGTCGATGTCCTACAATGAGCAGTTCTTC
clone_size: -
j_call: TRBJ2-1
cdr3_length: 16
v_call: TRBV15
d_call: -

cdr3_aa: CASPLGEETQYF
cdr3_nt: TGTGCCAGCCCCCTGGGAGAAGAGACCCAGTACTTC
clone_size: -
j_call: TRBJ2-5
cdr3_length: 12
v_call: TRBV2
d_call: -

cdr3_aa: CASSASPGHTNQPQHF
cdr3_nt: TGCGCCAGCAGCGCTTCTCCGGGACATACCAATCAGCCCCAGCATTTT
clone_size: -
j_call: TRBJ1-5
cdr3_length: 16
v_call: TRBV5-1
d_call: -

cdr3_aa: CAISERQNTEAFF
cdr3_nt: TGTGCCATCAGTGAGAGGCAGAACACTGAAGCTTTCTTT
clone_size: -
j_call: TRBJ1-1
cdr3_length: 13
v_call: TRBV10-3
d_call: -

cdr3_aa: CASSLGLRETQYF
cdr3_nt: TGTGCCAGCAGTTTAGGTCTGAGGGAGACCCAGTACTTC
clone_size: -
j_call: TRBJ2-5
cdr3_length: 13
v_call: TRBV27
d_call: -

cdr3_aa: CSVGPLSDRASYEQYF
cdr3_nt: TGCAGCGTTGGTCCCCTCTCTGACAGGGCTTCCTACGAGCAGTACTTC
clone_size: once
j_call: TRBJ2-7
cdr3_length: 16
v_call: TRBV29-1
d_call: TRBD1

cdr3_aa: CASSIQRDEFKTEAFF
cdr3_nt: TGTGCCAGCAGTATTCAAAGGGACGAATTCAAAACTGAAGCTTTCTTT
clone_size: -
j_call: TRBJ1-1
cdr3_length: 16
v_call: TRBV21-1
d_call: -

cdr3_aa: CASRRTEAFF
cdr3_nt: TGTGCCAGCCGCCGGACTGAAGCTTTCTTT
clone_size: -
j_call: TRBJ1-1
cdr3_length: 10
v_call: TRBV7-9
d_call: -

cdr3_aa: CSVVSGRGTDTQYF
cdr3_nt: TGCAGCGTTGTGAGCGGGAGAGGCACAGATACGCAGTATTTT
clone_size: -
j_call: TRBJ2-3
cdr3_length: 14
v_call: TRBV29-1
d_call: TRBD2

cdr3_aa: CASSLRGRYMNTEAFF
cdr3_nt: TGTGCCAGCAGTTTAAGGGGGAGATACATGAACACTGAAGCTTTCTTT
clone_size: -
j_call: TRBJ1-1
cdr3_length: 16
v_call: TRBV27
d_call: -